Presented here are 30 T cell receptor beta chains from one specimen sequenced in a study of blood T cells in healthy people across ages. Combining a sample-barcoded 5' primer with a J-beta primer mix, a second PCR ran for roughly 7 to 11 cycles. TCRdb fed the 5' RACE reads into MiXCR, producing one record per CDR3 protein. The sample carries some 1.4 million distinct CDR3 sequences, 35% to 45% recorded once. The source material was blood. The receptors come from a woman aged 18-29 years in good health.

This clonotype was detected only a few times. Mismatch with germline at one junction end may stem from a read error. This rearrangement joins TRBV3-1 to TRBJ2-3; TRBD2 agrees at 7 bases. Germline V lookup: CDR1 LGHDT, CDR2 YNNKEL (reference sequence). The CDR3 has 16 amino acids. In nucleotides, the CDR3 is TGTGCAAGCAGCCAAGAACCGGGACTATCCACAGATACGCAGTATTTT. It yields the protein CASSQEPGLSTDTQYF.

The chain couples TRBV7-8 to TRBJ2-1, with D unclear. The CDR3 contains 9 residues. Germline lookup yields CDR1 SGHVS and CDR2 FQNEAQ. With 11 bases removed from V and 8 bases from J, the gap between germline ends came to 7 bases. CDR3 sequence (DNA): TGTGCCGAAGGAGATGAGCAGTTCTTC. This sequence encodes CAEGDEQFF.

The chain recombines TRBV6-1 with TRBJ1-5; D is possibly TRBD1 (5 bases). The CDR3 contains 15 residues. Trimming shortened V by 2 bases and J by 6 bases, and 14 bases separated the two germline ends. Germline loops: CDR1 MNHNS, CDR2 SASEGT. CDR3 sequence: CASSETFLRGQPQHF. In DNA form, the CDR3 reads TGTGCCAGCAGTGAAACCTTCCTGAGGGGTCAGCCCCAGCATTTT.

The genes are TRBV12-3 or TRBV12-4 and TRBJ2-5, with a weak D call TRBD1 (5 bases). The CDR3 consists of 15 residues. Trimming stripped 6 bases from V and 2 bases from J, with 16 bases between. CDR3 coding DNA: TGTGCCAGCAGGGTTTCCTTCACAGGACAAGAGACCCAGTACTTC. The encoded protein is CASRVSFTGQETQYF.

V is TRBV20-1 and J is TRBJ2-5; 11 nucleotides line up with TRBD2. Germline V CDR1 and CDR2: DFQATT, SNEGSKA (reference sequence). The CDR3 sequence is 14 residues long. Trimming took 5 bases from V and 7 from J; bases not matched to a gene: 9. CDR3 loop: CSALAGGRSGTQYF. The CDR3 region has the DNA TGCAGTGCTTTAGCGGGGGGGCGATCGGGGACCCAGTACTTC.

Only a few counts were recorded for this clonotype. This rearrangement joins TRBV6-2 or TRBV6-3 to TRBJ1-3; no reliable D call. With 4 bases removed from V and 0 bases from J, the gap between germline ends came to 10 bases. The germline V gene has CDR1 MNHEY and CDR2 SVGEGT. This CDR3 has 15 amino acids. CDR3 coding DNA: TGTGCCAGCAGTTTTGGACTTAGCTCTGGAAACACCATATATTTT. Encoded protein: CASSFGLSSGNTIYF.

The chain is built from TRBV30 and TRBJ1-2; possibly TRBD1 for D (5 bases). This CDR3 has 14 amino acids. CDR1 and CDR2 from the germline V gene are GTSNPN and SVGIG (reference sequence). The V end lost 4 bases, the J end lost 0 bases, and 12 bases lay between the germline ends. CDR3 amino acids: CAWNPTVPNYGYTF. CDR3 in DNA: TGTGCCTGGAACCCGACAGTCCCTAACTATGGCTACACCTTC.

The chain uses TRBV9 and TRBJ2-5, with 8 bases fitting TRBD2. The DNA end is a closer match to TRBJ2-7, so the J assignment may be wrong. This CDR3 is 13 amino acids long. The germline V gene encodes CDR1 SGDLS and CDR2 YYNGEE. Written as DNA, the CDR3 is TGTGCCAGCAGCGGGGATAGCGGGAACGAGCAGTACTTC. Amino acid sequence: CASSGDSGNEQYF.

V usage is TRBV27 and J usage is TRBJ2-7; tentatively, D is TRBD2 (5 bases). The CDR3 contains 14 residues. Germline V gives CDR1 MNHEY, CDR2 SMNVEV (reference sequence). The V gene lost 1 base and the J gene lost 2 bases, with 9 bases spanning the gap. CDR3 in DNA: TGTGCCAGCAGTTTATTCGGGGTCCCCTACGAGCAGTACTTC. The encoded protein is CASSLFGVPYEQYF.

The chain has TRBV7-2 and TRBJ1-1; D is undetermined. Per the germline V gene, CDR1 is SGHTA and CDR2 is FQGNSA. The CDR3 extends over 14 amino acids. The ends were cut back, 5 bases at V and 9 bases at J, with 19 bases in the middle. CDR3 sequence reads: CASSLPTLLWKAFF. The CDR3 nucleotides read TGTGCCAGCAGCCTGCCAACCTTGCTGTGGAAAGCTTTCTTT. Based on the CDR3 plus reference TRBV7-2 and TRBJ1-1, the full variable domain is GAGVSQSPSNKVTEKGKDVELRCDPISGHTALYWYRQSLGQGLEFLIYFQGNSAPDKSGLPSDRFSAERTGGSVSTLTIQRTQQEDSAVYLCASSLPTLLWKAFFGQGTRLTVV.

The J gene is TRBJ2-7, the V gene TRBV20-1; TRBD2 agrees at 8 bases. Germline CDR1 is DFQATT and CDR2 is SNEGSKA (reference sequence). The CDR3 extends over 12 amino acids. V was clipped by 7 bases and J by 4 bases; unmatched bases: 6. CDR3 loop: CSGTSKSYEQYF. The CDR3 region has the DNA TGCAGTGGGACTAGCAAGTCGTACGAGCAGTACTTC.

This chain connects TRBV7-2 to TRBJ1-1, with a possible D match to TRBD1 (6 bases). This CDR3 region has 14 residues. Trimming removed 2 bases at V and 5 bases at J, with 12 bases between. Germline CDR1 SGHTA, CDR2 FQGNSA. The CDR3, as DNA: TGTGCCAGCAGCTTAATATCACAGGGTACTGAAGCTTTCTTT. Its protein product is CASSLISQGTEAFF.

This rearrangement joins TRBV9 to TRBJ2-1, with D perhaps being TRBD1 or TRBD2 (5 bases each). V was trimmed by 0 bases and J by 0 bases, leaving 16 bases between them. CDR3 length equals 18 residues. The germline V gene has CDR1 SGDLS and CDR2 YYNGEE. CDR3 nucleotide sequence: TGTGCCAGCAGCGTAGGGGGGTTCTCCCTGAGCTCCTACAATGAGCAGTTCTTC. This translates into CASSVGGFSLSSYNEQFF.

J is TRBJ1-5 and V is TRBV9; 7 bases are a match to TRBD1. The CDR3 extends over 14 amino acids. Unmatched junction bases numbered 6, after V lost 3 bases and J lost 6 bases. Germline CDR1 reads SGDLS; CDR2 reads YYNGEE. CDR3 residues: CASSATGIGQPQHF. CDR3 bases: TGTGCCAGCAGCGCGACAGGGATTGGTCAGCCCCAGCATTTT.

The chain combines TRBV6-1 with TRBJ2-5, with D maybe TRBD2 (5 bases). Germline V gene data show CDR1 as MNHNS and CDR2 as SASEGT. The CDR3 extends over 16 amino acids. Trimming took off 6 bases at V and 1 base at J, with 18 bases between the two ends. The CDR3 DNA reads as TGTGCCAGCAGATTGTTCTTTGGAGGTGGCCAAGAGACCCAGTACTTC. Amino acid sequence: CASRLFFGGGQETQYF.

This clonotype was found once. The V call is TRBV27, the J call TRBJ2-7; 10 bases align to TRBD2. V trimming: 5 bases; J trimming: 7 bases; junction bases outside the gene matches: 14. The CDR3 is made up of 16 amino acids. Germline CDR1 reads MNHEY; CDR2 reads SMNVEV (reference sequence). CDR3 nucleotides: TGTGCCAGCAGTCCCCCCCGAGCGGGAGGGTACGATGAGCAGTACTTC. Amino acids: CASSPPRAGGYDEQYF.

The gene calls are TRBV10-2 and TRBJ2-3; 7 bases match TRBD2. In germline, CDR1 is WSHSY, CDR2 SAAADI. This CDR3 is 15 amino acids long. The V gene end was trimmed by 4 bases and the J gene end by 2 bases; junction bases not matched to a gene: 6. Written as DNA, the CDR3 is TGCGCCAGCAGTGGGGAGCGGGACCACACAGATACGCAGTATTTT. It specifies CASSGERDHTDTQYF.

The V and J genes are TRBV7-2 and TRBJ2-7; 7 nucleotides agree with TRBD2. This CDR3 is 12 amino acids long. After removal of 1 base from V and 12 bases from J, the junction contained 6 bases not matched to a gene. Per germline, CDR1 SGHTA and CDR2 FQGNSA. The CDR3: CASSLVVLATYF. The CDR3 nucleotides read TGTGCCAGCAGCTTAGTGGTACTAGCGACGTACTTC.

Details on this clonotype: Compared with germline, one end of the junction differs, possibly owing to a read error. The CDR3 spells CTSTEKQGTGSVEQFF. Written as DNA, the CDR3 is TGTACCAGCACCGAAAAACAGGGGACGGGGTCGGTTGAGCAGTTCTTC. The chain employs TRBV12-3 or TRBV12-4 and TRBJ2-1; 7 bases are a match to TRBD1. This CDR3 contains 16 residues.

This chain links TRBV12-3 or TRBV12-4 with TRBJ2-6, with 7 bases fitting TRBD1. Trimming took 4 bases from V and 0 from J; bases not matched to a gene: 3. CDR3 length equals 16 residues. The CDR3 is CASSSPGGSGANVLTF. CDR3 coding DNA: TGTGCCAGCAGTTCCCCAGGGGGCTCTGGGGCCAACGTCCTGACTTTC.

This clonotype was observed a handful of times. The chain couples TRBV4-1 to TRBJ2-2; 7 positions agree with TRBD1. Unmatched junction bases numbered 4, after V lost 1 base and J lost 2 bases. Per germline, CDR1 MGHRA and CDR2 YSYEKL. The length of the CDR3 is 16 residues. This chain's CDR3 is CASSQAGQQNTGELFF. For the CDR3, the DNA is TGCGCCAGCAGCCAAGCGGGACAGCAAAACACCGGGGAGCTGTTTTTT.

This sequence joins TRBV20-1 and TRBJ1-5; perhaps TRBD1 as D (5 bases). Germline CDR1 and CDR2: DFQATT and SNEGSKA (reference sequence). Between the trimmed V and J ends, which lost 3 bases and 8 bases, there was a span of 14 bases. The CDR3 is 13 residues long. CDR3: CSARDNPGEPQHF. The CDR3 DNA sequence: TGCAGTGCTAGGGACAACCCTGGGGAGCCCCAGCATTTT.

Comment on this clonotype: At one boundary the junction diverges from the germline segment, which might be a read error. The genes are TRBV12-3 or TRBV12-4 and TRBJ1-2; D uncertain. This CDR3 has 13 residues. CDR3 bases: TGTGCCAGCAGCTTAGGACCGCAGTATGGCTACACCTTC. Its protein is CASSLGPQYGYTF.

The rearrangement joins TRBV20-1 to TRBJ2-1; tentative D call: TRBD1 (6 bases). Germline V CDR1 and CDR2: DFQATT, SNEGSKA (reference sequence). The CDR3 totals 12 residues. The V end lost 3 bases, the J end lost 7 bases, and 10 bases lay between the germline ends. Here the CDR3 reads CSASSRGNEQFF. The CDR3 DNA reads as TGCAGTGCTAGCTCTAGGGGGAATGAGCAGTTCTTC.

Here the CDR3 DNA reads TGTGCCAGCAGCTGGGACACGAGCTCTGGAAACACCATATATTTT. Translation: CASSWDTSSGNTIYF. The rearrangement links TRBV7-6 to TRBJ1-3, with D possibly being TRBD1 (6 bases). There are 15 residues in the CDR3. Germline CDR1 and CDR2: SGHVS and FNYEAQ. Trimming shortened V by 4 bases and J by 0 bases, and 10 bases separated the two germline ends.

This chain joins TRBV7-2 and TRBJ2-1; the D call may be TRBD1 or TRBD2 (6 bases each). The V gene's germline CDR1 is SGHTA and CDR2 FQGNSA. The CDR3 totals 15 residues. The V gene lost 0 bases and the J gene lost 10 bases, with 16 bases spanning the gap. CDR3 DNA: TGTGCCAGCAGCTTAGCGCGTGCGGTGGGGGGCGAGCAGTTCTTC. Translated, it gives CASSLARAVGGEQFF. Combining the CDR3 with reference TRBV7-2 and TRBJ2-1 gives the whole variable domain GAGVSQSPSNKVTEKGKDVELRCDPISGHTALYWYRQSLGQGLEFLIYFQGNSAPDKSGLPSDRFSAERTGGSVSTLTIQRTQQEDSAVYLCASSLARAVGGEQFFGPGTRLTVL.

This clonotype was recorded at least ten times. V gene TRBV7-6 combines with J gene TRBJ2-7; no firm D call. Between the trimmed V and J ends, which lost 5 bases and 5 bases, there was a span of 13 bases. There are 13 residues in the CDR3. CDR1 is SGHVS, CDR2 FNYEAQ, per germline. For the CDR3, the DNA is TGTGCCAGCAGCCTGGCTACTGGTAACGAGCAGTACTTC. Amino acids: CASSLATGNEQYF.

CDR3 residues: CSASVAGSTEAFF. In DNA, the CDR3 is TGCAGTGCTAGTGTTGCGGGAAGCACTGAAGCTTTCTTT. This chain links TRBV20-1 with TRBJ1-1, with D uncertain. Germline V gives CDR1 DFQATT, CDR2 SNEGSKA (reference sequence). CDR3 length: 13 amino acids. Trimming cost V 3 bases and J 4 bases, with 12 bases left between them.

The CDR3 DNA sequence: TGTGCCAGCAGTTACTCGCCAGCGGGACCCGGCACAGATACGCAGTATTTT. The encoded protein is CASSYSPAGPGTDTQYF. The chain couples TRBV6-5 to TRBJ2-3; 7 positions match TRBD2. CDR3 length: 17 amino acids. Germline loops: CDR1 MNHEY, CDR2 SVGAGI. Trimming cost V 0 bases and J 1 base; bases outside gene matches: 7.

The genes are TRBV6-5 and TRBJ1-5; possible D gene TRBD1, 5 bases. V dropped 0 bases and J dropped 7 bases, with 13 bases sitting between them. Germline loops: CDR1 MNHEY, CDR2 SVGAGI. The CDR3 loop spans 15 amino acids. For the CDR3, the DNA is TGTGCCAGCAGTTACTCGCAAAGGGGTGGGCAGCCCCAGCATTTT. Residues: CASSYSQRGGQPQHF.